This passage covers 4 T cell receptor beta chains from one sample sequenced in a study of preoperative IRX-2 immunotherapy in early breast cancer. Profiling relied on immunoSEQ multiplex PCR, and the TCRdb table lists in-frame clones only, not all of them. The repertoire holds 30,000 or so clones, around 86% seen once, with 2.5% in the top ten. Specified treatment: preoperative locoregional IRX-2 cytokine immunotherapy. The sample in question was lymph node tissue, obtained from a patient treated with IRX-2 immunotherapy. These receptor sequences come from a human donor with breast cancer.

V usage is TRBV18 and J usage is TRBJ1-1, with D tentatively TRBD1 (6 bases). The CDR3 has 13 amino acids. Looked up from germline, CDR1 is KGHSH and CDR2 is LQKENI. V gave up 6 bases and J gave up 5 bases, with 13 bases separating them. CDR3 sequence (DNA): TGTGCCAGCTCGCTATCCAGGGGTACTGAAGCTTTCTTT. It yields the protein CASSLSRGTEAFF.

This chain uses TRBV27 with TRBJ1-5; possible D gene TRBD1, 5 bases. CDR1 is MNHEY and CDR2 is SMNVEV in the germline V gene (reference sequence). Trimming cost V 2 bases and J 6 bases, with 11 bases left between them. The length of the CDR3 is 14 residues. CDR3 in amino acids: CASSLNGGIQPQHF. CDR3 sequence (DNA): TGTGCCAGCAGTTTAAATGGGGGGATTCAGCCCCAGCATTTT.

This sequence joins TRBV28 and TRBJ2-7; a weak D match, TRBD2 (5 bases). Looked up from germline, CDR1 is MDHEN and CDR2 is SYDVKM. CDR3 length: 14 amino acids. The ends were cut back, 1 base at V and 6 bases at J, with 13 bases in the middle. For the CDR3, the DNA is TGTGCCAGCAGTTTATCCGGACCGGGATTCGAGCAGTACTTC. Translated, it gives CASSLSGPGFEQYF.

The J gene is TRBJ1-3, the V gene TRBV30, with D hard to call. Trimming left V 5 bases short and J 0 bases short, with 5 bases between. The CDR3 loop spans 12 amino acids. Germline CDR1 GTSNPN, CDR2 SVGIG (reference sequence). The CDR3 DNA follows: TGTGCCTGGGGCAGCTCTGGAAACACCATATATTTT. This gives the protein CAWGSSGNTIYF.